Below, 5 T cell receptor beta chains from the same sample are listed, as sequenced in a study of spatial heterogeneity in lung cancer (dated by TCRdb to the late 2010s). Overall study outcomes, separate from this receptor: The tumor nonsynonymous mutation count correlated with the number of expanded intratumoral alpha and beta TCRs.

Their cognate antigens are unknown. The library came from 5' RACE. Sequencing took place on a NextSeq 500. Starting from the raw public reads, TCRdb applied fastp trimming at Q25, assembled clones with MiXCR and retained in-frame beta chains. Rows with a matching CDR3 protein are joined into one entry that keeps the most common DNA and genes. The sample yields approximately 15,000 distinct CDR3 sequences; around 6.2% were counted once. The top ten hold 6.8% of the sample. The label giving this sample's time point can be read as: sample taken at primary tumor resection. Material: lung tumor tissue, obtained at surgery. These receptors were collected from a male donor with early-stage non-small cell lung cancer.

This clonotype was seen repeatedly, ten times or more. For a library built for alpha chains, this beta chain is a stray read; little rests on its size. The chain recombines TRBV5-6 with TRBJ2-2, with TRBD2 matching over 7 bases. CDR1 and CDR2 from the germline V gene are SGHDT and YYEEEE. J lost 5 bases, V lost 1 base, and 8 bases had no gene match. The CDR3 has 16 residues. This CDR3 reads CASSLRAGSRTGELFF. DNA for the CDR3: TGTGCCAGCAGCTTGAGAGCGGGGTCCCGGACCGGGGAGCTGTTTTTT.

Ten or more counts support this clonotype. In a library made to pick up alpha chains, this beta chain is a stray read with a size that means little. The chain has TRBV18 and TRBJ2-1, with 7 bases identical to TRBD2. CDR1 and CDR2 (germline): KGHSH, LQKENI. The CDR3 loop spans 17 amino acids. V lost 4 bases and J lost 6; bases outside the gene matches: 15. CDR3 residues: CASSQSRTSATGNEQFF. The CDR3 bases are TGTGCCAGCTCACAAAGCCGAACTAGCGCGACGGGCAATGAGCAGTTCTTC. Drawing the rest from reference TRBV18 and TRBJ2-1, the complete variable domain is NAGVMQNPRHLVRRRGQEARLRCSPMKGHSHVYWYRQLPEEGLKFMVYLQKENIIDESGMPKERFSAEFPKEGPSILRIQQVVRGDSAAYFCASSQSRTSATGNEQFFGPGTRLTVL.

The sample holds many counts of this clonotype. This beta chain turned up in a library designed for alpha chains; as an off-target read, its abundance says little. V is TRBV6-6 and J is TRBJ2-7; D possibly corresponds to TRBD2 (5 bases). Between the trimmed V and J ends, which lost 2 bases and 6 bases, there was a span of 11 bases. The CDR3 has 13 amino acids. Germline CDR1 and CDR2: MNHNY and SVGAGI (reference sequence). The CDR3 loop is CASSYGESGEQYF. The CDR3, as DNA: TGTGCCAGCAGTTACGGGGAGTCGGGCGAGCAGTACTTC.

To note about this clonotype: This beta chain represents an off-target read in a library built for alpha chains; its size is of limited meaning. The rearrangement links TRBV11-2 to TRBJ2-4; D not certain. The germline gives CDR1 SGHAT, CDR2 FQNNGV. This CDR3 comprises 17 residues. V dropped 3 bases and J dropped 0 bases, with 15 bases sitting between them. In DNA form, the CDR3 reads TGTGCCAGCAGCTTTGCTGGCCCCGGTGGAGCCAAAAACATTCAGTACTTC. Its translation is CASSFAGPGGAKNIQYF.

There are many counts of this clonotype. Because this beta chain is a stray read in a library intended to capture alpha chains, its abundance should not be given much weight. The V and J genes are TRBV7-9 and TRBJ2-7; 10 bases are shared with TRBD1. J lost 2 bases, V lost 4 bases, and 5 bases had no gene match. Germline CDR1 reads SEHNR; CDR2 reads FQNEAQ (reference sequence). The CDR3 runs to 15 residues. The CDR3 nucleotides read TGTGCCAGCAGCTCCCAGACAGGGGGCACCTACGAGCAGTACTTC. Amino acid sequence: CASSSQTGGTYEQYF. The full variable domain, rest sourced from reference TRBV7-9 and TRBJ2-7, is DTGVSQNPRHKITKRGQNVTFRCDPISEHNRLYWYRQTLGQGPEFLTYFQNEAQLEKSRLLSDRFSAERPKGSFSTLEIQRTEQGDSAMYLCASSSQTGGTYEQYFGPGTRLTVT.